This T cell receptor (beta chain) comes out of a study of control samples from healthy donors and cancer patients. Produced via immunoSEQ multiplex PCR; TCRdb's table is partial and in-frame only. The sample holds about 100,000 clones, 88% seen once. In its sample, this clone was seen once. Germline V lookup: CDR1 MNHEY, CDR2 SMNVEV (reference sequence). The junction had 10 bases not matched to a gene; V was cut back by 5 bases and J by 0 bases. The CDR3 is 17 amino acids. The sample comprised blood. The chain has TRBV27 and TRBJ2-1; TRBD2 matches 7 bases. This TCR was sampled from a man in his thirties or forties in good health. The CDR3 loop reads CASSTGLGNPSYNEQFF. The CDR3, as DNA: TGTGCCAGCAGTACCGGACTAGGGAACCCCTCCTACAATGAGCAGTTCTTC.